Detailed here is one TCR beta chain. Its antigen is unidentified. This entry comes from a study of Graves' ophthalmopathy and Graves' hyperthyroidism. Study background: Ahead of any treatment, peripheral blood was obtained at the initial diagnosis. General observations from the study: In separating ophthalmopathy from stable hyperthyroidism, a 13-signature model achieved about 90% sensitivity and 81.08% specificity.

RNA transcripts provided the template for amplifying TCR beta CDR3 regions. The first-round RT-PCR employed HTBI primers together with the Qiagen OneStep RT-PCR kit. A multiplex PCR was then performed as the second round. TCRdb re-called the multiplex PCR reads through MiXCR, storing one row per CDR3 protein. Among over 650,000 distinct CDR3 sequences, approximately 39% were seen once, and the ten largest hold 3% to 3.5%. Those donors who had ophthalmopathy presented with moderate-to-severe activity, a CAS of ≥3, a NOSPECS of ≥4 and a duration under 3 months. Certain patients were not enrolled. These were patients with other autoimmune diseases, uncontrolled infections, pregnancy or lactation. Per the germline V gene, CDR1 is DFQATT and CDR2 is SNEGSKA (reference sequence). J was trimmed by 4 bases and V by 6 bases; bases with no gene match: 9. This CDR3 contains 13 residues.

The sequence was obtained from an adult man with Graves' ophthalmopathy. The rearrangement joins TRBV20-1 to TRBJ2-7, with 7 nucleotides matching TRBD1. Material for sequencing was peripheral blood. CDR3 in DNA: TGCAGTGCCCAGACAGGGTTTAGTTACGAGCAGTACTTC. Translating it yields CSAQTGFSYEQYF.